This is a list of T cell receptor beta chains from one sample in a study of T cell responses to AZD1222 COVID-19 vaccine. This table comes from immunoSEQ multiplex PCR, and its TCRdb copy is limited to in-frame clones, with some not included. In the table there are about 150,000 clones, around 92% of which are singletons. The sample in question was peripheral blood, obtained on day 0 of AZD1222 vaccination. Receptor source: an adult in good health. The CDR3 runs from the conserved cysteine through the conserved F or W. D genes are given only for firm matches. Some rows have no size entry. The others give once, few or many, or a class for an expanded clone.

V	D	size	J	CDR3	DNA
TRBV19	.	.	TRBJ1-2	CASTINVPTGPLNYGYTF	TGTGCCAGTACCATTAACGTCCCCACAGGGCCCCTCAACTATGGCTACACCTTC
TRBV7-8	.	few	TRBJ1-1	CASSLGFGNTEAFF	TGTGCCAGCAGCTTAGGGTTTGGAAACACTGAAGCTTTCTTT
TRBV11-1	.	.	TRBJ1-2	CASSLDFRGRGYTF	TGTGCCAGCAGCTTAGATTTCCGGGGGCGAGGCTACACCTTC
TRBV19	.	.	TRBJ1-1	CASRGGEWTEAFF	TGTGCCAGTAGAGGGGGTGAGTGGACTGAAGCTTTCTTT
TRBV7-3	.	.	TRBJ2-6	CASSLGRGGASLANVLTF	TGTGCCAGCAGCTTGGGTAGAGGTGGGGCTAGCCTGGCCAACGTCCTGACTTTC
TRBV2	TRBD2	.	TRBJ2-1	CASSEGLAGYNEQFF	TGTGCCAGCAGTGAGGGACTAGCGGGATACAATGAGCAGTTCTTC
TRBV19	.	.	TRBJ1-1	CASSSNDGAEGTEAFF	TGTGCCAGTAGCAGTAACGACGGGGCCGAGGGCACTGAAGCTTTCTTT
TRBV6-6	.	.	TRBJ1-2	CASRPGTQENYGYTF	TGTGCCAGCAGACCCGGGACCCAGGAAAACTATGGCTACACCTTC
TRBV5-1	.	.	TRBJ1-1	CASGRGSNTEAFF	TGCGCCAGCGGTAGGGGGAGCAACACTGAAGCTTTCTTT
TRBV6-4	TRBD2	few	TRBJ2-3	CASSTSGGGTDTQYF	TGTGCCAGCAGTACTAGCGGGGGCGGCACAGATACGCAGTATTTT
TRBV7-9	.	.	TRBJ1-2	CASSLGWMDGYTF	TGTGCCAGCAGCTTAGGGTGGATGGATGGCTACACCTTC
TRBV5-1	.	once	TRBJ2-2	CASSFSRGYTGELFF	TGCGCCAGCAGCTTTAGTAGGGGGTACACCGGGGAGCTGTTTTTT
TRBV27	TRBD2	.	TRBJ2-7	CASSRPGGAPIYEQYF	TGTGCCAGCAGTCGTCCGGGGGGGGCTCCCATCTACGAGCAGTACTTC
TRBV12-1	.	.	TRBJ2-5	CASSFAPGTQETQYF	.
TRBV5-1	.	.	TRBJ2-7	CASSLGRRTDPSYEQYF	TGCGCCAGCAGCTTGGGCCGGAGGACAGATCCTTCCTACGAGCAGTACTTC
TRBV12-3/TRBV12-4	.	.	TRBJ1-1	CASRVNRAEAFF	TGTGCCAGCAGGGTAAACAGGGCTGAAGCTTTCTTT
TRBV6-4	.	.	TRBJ2-5	CASPDRPKGETQYF	TGTGCCAGCCCAGACAGGCCCAAAGGAGAGACCCAGTACTTC
TRBV9	.	.	TRBJ1-5	CASSVFAGDSQPQHF	TGTGCCAGCAGCGTATTCGCCGGAGACAGTCAGCCCCAGCATTTT